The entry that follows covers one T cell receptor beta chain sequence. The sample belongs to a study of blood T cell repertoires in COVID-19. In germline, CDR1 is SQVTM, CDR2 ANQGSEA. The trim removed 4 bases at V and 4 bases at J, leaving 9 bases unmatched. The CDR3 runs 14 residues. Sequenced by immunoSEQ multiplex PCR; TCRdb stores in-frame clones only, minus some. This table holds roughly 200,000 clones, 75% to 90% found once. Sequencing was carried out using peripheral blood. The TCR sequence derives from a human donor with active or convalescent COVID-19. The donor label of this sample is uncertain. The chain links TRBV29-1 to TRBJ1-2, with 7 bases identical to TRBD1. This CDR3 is CSVGGTERPYGYTF. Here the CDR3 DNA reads TGCAGCGTTGGCGGGACAGAGAGGCCCTATGGCTACACCTTC. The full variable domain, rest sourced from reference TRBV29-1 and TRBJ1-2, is SAVISQKPSRDICQRGTSLTIQCQVDSQVTMMFWYRQQPGQSLTLIATANQGSEATYESGFVIDKFPISRPNLTFSTLTVSNMSPEDSSIYLCSVGGTERPYGYTFGSGTRLTVV.